This TCR beta chain appears in the sequencing data of a study of shared clonotypes between healthy human individuals. Trimming took 4 bases from V and 9 from J, leaving 16 bases between them. Germline V gene lookup returns CDR1 MGHRA and CDR2 YSYEKL. The CDR3 loop spans 14 amino acids. CD45RO-negative CD8 cells positively selected for CCR7 made up the naive population, which excluded terminally differentiated effector memory CD45RA+ cells. Method: immunoSEQ multiplex PCR; TCRdb's copy keeps in-frame clones and lacks some. Among about 2 million clones listed, around 96% were seen once. This TCR was recovered from a man between 18 and 29 years old in good health. The chain combines TRBV4-1 with TRBJ2-1; D may be TRBD2 (6 bases). The sample comprised naive CD8+ T cells sorted from blood. For the CDR3, the DNA is TGCGCCAGCAGCCCTCAGGAGGGCCCACTTGAGCAGTTCTTC. Its protein product is CASSPQEGPLEQFF.